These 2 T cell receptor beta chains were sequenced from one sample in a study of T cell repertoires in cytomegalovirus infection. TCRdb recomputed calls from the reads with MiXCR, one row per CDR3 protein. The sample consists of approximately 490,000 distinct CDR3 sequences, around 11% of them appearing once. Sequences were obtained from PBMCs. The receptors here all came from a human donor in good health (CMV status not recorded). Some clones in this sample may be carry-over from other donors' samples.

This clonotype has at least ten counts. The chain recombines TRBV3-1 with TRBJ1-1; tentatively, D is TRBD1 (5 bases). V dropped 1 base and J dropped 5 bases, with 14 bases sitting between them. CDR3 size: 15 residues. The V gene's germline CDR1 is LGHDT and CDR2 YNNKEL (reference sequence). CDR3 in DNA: TGTGCCAGCAGCCAAGCCGGAGGGGCAGGAACTGAAGCTTTCTTT. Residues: CASSQAGGAGTEAFF.

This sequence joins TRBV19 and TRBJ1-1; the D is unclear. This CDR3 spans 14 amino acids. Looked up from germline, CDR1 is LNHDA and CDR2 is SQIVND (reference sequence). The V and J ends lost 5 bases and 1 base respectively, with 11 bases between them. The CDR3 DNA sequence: TGTGCCAGTAGTTGGGGAATCGGGAACACTGAAGCTTTCTTT. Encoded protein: CASSWGIGNTEAFF.